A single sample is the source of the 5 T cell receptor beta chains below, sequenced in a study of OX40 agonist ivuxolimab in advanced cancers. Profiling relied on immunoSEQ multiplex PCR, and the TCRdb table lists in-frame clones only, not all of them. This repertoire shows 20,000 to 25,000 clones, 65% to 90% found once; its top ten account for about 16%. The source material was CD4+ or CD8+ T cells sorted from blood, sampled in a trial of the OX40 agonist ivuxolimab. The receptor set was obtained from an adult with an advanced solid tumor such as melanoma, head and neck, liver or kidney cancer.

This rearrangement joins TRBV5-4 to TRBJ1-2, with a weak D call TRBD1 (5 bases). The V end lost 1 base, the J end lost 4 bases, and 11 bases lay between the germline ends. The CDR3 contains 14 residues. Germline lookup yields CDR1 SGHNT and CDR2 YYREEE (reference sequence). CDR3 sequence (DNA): TGTGCCAGCAGCTTGAGGGTTGGGGCCTATGGCTACACCTTC. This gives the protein CASSLRVGAYGYTF.

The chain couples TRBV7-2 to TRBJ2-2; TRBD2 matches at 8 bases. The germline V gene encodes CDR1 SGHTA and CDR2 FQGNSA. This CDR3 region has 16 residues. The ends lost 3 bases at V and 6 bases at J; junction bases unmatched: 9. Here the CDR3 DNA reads TGTGCCAGCAGCTTGGCCGGGACTAGAACACCCGGGGAGCTGTTTTTT. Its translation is CASSLAGTRTPGELFF.

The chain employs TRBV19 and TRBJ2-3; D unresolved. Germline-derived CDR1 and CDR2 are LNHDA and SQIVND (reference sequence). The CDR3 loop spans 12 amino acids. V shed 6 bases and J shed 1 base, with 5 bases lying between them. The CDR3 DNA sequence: TGTGCCAGTAGCCGGGGCACAGATACGCAGTATTTT. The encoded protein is CASSRGTDTQYF. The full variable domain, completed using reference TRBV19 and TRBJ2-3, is DGGITQSPKYLFRKEGQNVTLSCEQNLNHDAMYWYRQDPGQGLRLIYYSQIVNDFQKGDIAEGYSVSREKKESFPLTVTSAQKNPTAFYLCASSRGTDTQYFGPGTRLTVL.

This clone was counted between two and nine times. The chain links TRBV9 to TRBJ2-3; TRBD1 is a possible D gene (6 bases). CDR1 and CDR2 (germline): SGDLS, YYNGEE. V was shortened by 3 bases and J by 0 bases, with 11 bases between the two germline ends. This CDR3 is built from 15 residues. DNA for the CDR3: TGTGCCAGCAGCGCCACAGGGATGAGCACAGATACGCAGTATTTT. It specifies CASSATGMSTDTQYF.

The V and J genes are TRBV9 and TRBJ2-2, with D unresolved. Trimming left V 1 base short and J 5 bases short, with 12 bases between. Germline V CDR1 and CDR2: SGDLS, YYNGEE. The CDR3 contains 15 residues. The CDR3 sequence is CASSVLGEETGELFF. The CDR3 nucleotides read TGTGCCAGCAGCGTATTAGGTGAGGAGACCGGGGAGCTGTTTTTT. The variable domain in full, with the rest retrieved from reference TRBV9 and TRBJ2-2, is DSGVTQTPKHLITATGQRVTLRCSPRSGDLSVYWYQQSLDQGLQFLIQYYNGEERAKGNILERFSAQQFPDLHSELNLSSLELGDSALYFCASSVLGEETGELFFGEGSRLTVL.